This T cell receptor (beta chain) appears in the sequencing data of a study of shared clonotypes between healthy human individuals. Overall study findings and caveats: For naive CD4 cells, roughly 4.6% of clonotypes were shared across several donors. Compared with clonotypes that all four donors shared, non-shared clonotypes had lower generation probabilities.

Notes on this clone: Its antigen is not identified.

The CDR3 is 14 amino acids. CDR1 and CDR2 (germline): SGHNT, YYREEE (reference sequence). The ends were cut back, 4 bases at V and 5 bases at J, with 15 bases in the middle. Over several immunoSEQ plates, each subset's genomic DNA was distributed in even portions. The assay was immunoSEQ multiplex PCR, and TCRdb's table has in-frame clones only and misses some. Here the sample spans hundreds of thousands of clones, around 92% being singletons. Naive CD8 cells lacked CD45RO, underwent positive selection for CCR7 and left out terminally differentiated effector memory CD45RA+ cells. Sample: naive CD8+ T cells sorted from blood. The chain uses TRBV5-4 and TRBJ2-5; possible D gene TRBD2, 7 bases. The TCR was taken from a young man in good health. The CDR3 DNA sequence: TGTGCCAGCAGCCTGGAGGGGGGGCACGAGACCCAGTACTTC. Its protein product is CASSLEGGHETQYF. The full variable domain, rest sourced from reference TRBV5-4 and TRBJ2-5, is ETGVTQSPTHLIKTRGQQVTLRCSSQSGHNTVSWYQQALGQGPQFIFQYYREEENGRGNFPPRFSGLQFPNYSSELNVNALELDDSALYLCASSLEGGHETQYFGPGTRLLVL.